This T cell receptor (beta chain) was recorded in a study of radiotherapy plus CTLA-4 blockade in lung cancer. Overall study findings and caveats: Alongside interferon-beta, early blood T cell clone dynamics were reportedly the best predictor of response.

Notes on this clone: What it binds is not known.

Sequenced by immunoSEQ multiplex PCR; TCRdb stores in-frame clones only, minus some. This sample has about 80,000 clones, with more than 60% found just once. The clonotype was recovered from a human donor with non-small cell lung cancer whose response to radiotherapy plus ipilimumab could not be evaluated. Some clones in this sample may be carry-over from other donors' samples. Sequences were derived from peripheral blood, sampled from a patient treated with radiotherapy plus ipilimumab.

The CDR3 protein is CASSDRGPYEQYF. The CDR3 nucleotides read TGTGCCAGCAGTGACAGGGGGCCCTACGAGCAGTACTTC. The V gene is TRBV6-5, the J gene TRBJ2-7, with TRBD1 identical over 10 bases. J was trimmed by 2 bases and V by 5 bases; bases with no gene match: 0. In germline, CDR1 is MNHEY, CDR2 SVGAGI. The CDR3 consists of 13 residues.